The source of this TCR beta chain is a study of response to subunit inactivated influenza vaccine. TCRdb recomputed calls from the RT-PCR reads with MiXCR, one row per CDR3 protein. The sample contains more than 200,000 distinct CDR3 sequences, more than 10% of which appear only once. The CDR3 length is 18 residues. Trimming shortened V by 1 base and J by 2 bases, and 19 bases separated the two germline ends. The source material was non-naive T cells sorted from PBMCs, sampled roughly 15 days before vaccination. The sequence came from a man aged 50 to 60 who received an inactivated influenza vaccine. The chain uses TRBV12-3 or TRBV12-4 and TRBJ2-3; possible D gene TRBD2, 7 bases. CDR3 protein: CASSLVAGARGVTDTQYF. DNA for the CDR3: TGTGCCAGCAGTTTAGTGGCGGGGGCCCGAGGGGTCACAGATACGCAGTATTTT.